The sequence of this TCR beta chain was determined in a study of multiple sclerosis patients with progressive multifocal leukoencephalopathy. Time point here: less than 15 months of natalizumab therapy. Every listed patient previously received interferon beta; all PML patients were women. General observations from the study: Before and during natalizumab, the clones expanded at PML already existed. In most PML patients, TRB repertoires appeared less diverse by entropy.

The V gene's germline CDR1 is LNHDA and CDR2 SQIVND (reference sequence). CDR3 length: 15 amino acids. V lost 5 bases and J lost 1; bases outside the gene matches: 3. The survey-level immunoSEQ assay was used. Data came from immunoSEQ multiplex PCR; TCRdb stores just in-frame clones and leaves some out. The data show around 30,000 clones, 90% seen once. About this clone: Its antigen is still unknown.

The clonotype originates from a human donor with multiple sclerosis. The sample in question was PBMCs, obtained from a patient treated with natalizumab. The rearrangement joins TRBV19 to TRBJ2-3; TRBD2 matches at 10 bases. CDR3 coding DNA: TGTGCCAGTAGTTTTGGACTAGCGGGCACAGATACGCAGTATTTT. Its protein product is CASSFGLAGTDTQYF.